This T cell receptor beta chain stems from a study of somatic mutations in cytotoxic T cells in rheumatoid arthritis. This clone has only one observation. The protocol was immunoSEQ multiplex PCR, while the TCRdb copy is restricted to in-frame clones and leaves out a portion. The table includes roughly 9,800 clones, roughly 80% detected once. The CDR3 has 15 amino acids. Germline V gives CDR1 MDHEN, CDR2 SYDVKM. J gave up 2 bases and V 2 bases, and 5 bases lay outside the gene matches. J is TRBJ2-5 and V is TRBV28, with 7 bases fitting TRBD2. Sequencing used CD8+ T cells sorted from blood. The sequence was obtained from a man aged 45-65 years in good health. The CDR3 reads CASSLSAGEQETQYF. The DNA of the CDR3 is TGTGCCAGCAGTTTAAGTGCGGGAGAACAAGAGACCCAGTACTTC.